These 12 T cell receptor beta chains were all obtained from the same sample, sequenced in a study of T-cell reconstitution after alpha-beta-depleted transplantation in children. Molecular barcoding with unique molecular identifiers was used for the TCRbeta library. TCRdb redid the calling of the PCR reads with MiXCR, one entry per CDR3 protein. This sample carries some 450,000 distinct CDR3 sequences, roughly two fifths of them seen once, and the ten largest clones take about 30%. The sample was PBMCs, taken before TCRalphabeta/CD19-depleted stem cell transplant. The receptors here all came from a girl aged 2-10 years with aplastic anemia, due to receive a stem cell transplant.

V usage is TRBV29-1 and J usage is TRBJ2-1, with 8 bases lining up with TRBD2. The CDR3 is 14 residues long. The germline V gene encodes CDR1 SQVTM and CDR2 ANQGSEA. Trimming removed 3 bases from V and 7 bases from J; junction bases left unmatched: 8. CDR3 nucleotides: TGCAGCGTTGATTCGGCTAGCGGGTTTAATGAGCAGTTCTTC. This codes for CSVDSASGFNEQFF.

Ten or more counts support this clonotype. The chain has TRBV15 and TRBJ2-5, with 9 bases identical to TRBD1. This CDR3 has 14 amino acids. The V gene's germline CDR1 is LNHNV and CDR2 YYDKDF (reference sequence). J gave up 3 bases and V 3 bases, and 2 bases lay outside the gene matches. The CDR3 region has the DNA TGTGCCACCAGCAGGGACAGGGGCGAAGAGACCCAGTACTTC. Protein sequence: CATSRDRGEETQYF.

The rearrangement uses TRBV27 and TRBJ1-4; 9 positions match TRBD1. Germline-derived CDR1 and CDR2 are MNHEY and SMNVEV (reference sequence). CDR3 length equals 15 residues. Trimming cost V 3 bases and J 9 bases; bases outside gene matches: 8. The CDR3 region has the DNA TGTGCCAGCAGTTTCCGGACAGGGGTAATGAAAAAACTGTTTTTT. Translation gives CASSFRTGVMKKLFF. The variable domain in full, with the rest retrieved from reference TRBV27 and TRBJ1-4, is EAQVTQNPRYLITVTGKKLTVTCSQNMNHEYMSWYRQDPGLGLRQIYYSMNVEVTDKGDVPEGYKVSRKEKRNFPLILESPSPNQTSLYFCASSFRTGVMKKLFFGSGTQLSVL.

Concerning this clonotype: One junction end does not reproduce the germline sequence, and a read error may be involved. The genes are TRBV5-1 and TRBJ1-1; tentative D call: TRBD1 (5 bases). Germline V CDR1 and CDR2: SGHRS, YFSETQ. The CDR3 totals 13 residues. CDR3 region: CASSDDRVNTEAF. The CDR3 DNA sequence: TGCGCCAGCAGCGATGACAGAGTGAACACTGAAGCTTTT.

This clonotype has ten or more counts. The chain couples TRBV5-5 to TRBJ2-1; D remains unclear. Per the germline V gene, CDR1 is SGHKS and CDR2 is YYEKEE (reference sequence). The CDR3 has 11 amino acids. With 4 bases removed from V and 2 bases from J, the gap between germline ends came to 1 base. CDR3 residues: CASSTYNEQFF. The CDR3, as DNA: TGTGCCAGCAGCACCTACAATGAGCAGTTCTTC.

The rearrangement uses TRBV27 and TRBJ2-1, with D possibly TRBD2 on 5 matching bases. The V end was cut by 9 bases, the J end by 4 bases, with 16 bases between. The CDR3 has 14 residues. The V gene's germline CDR1 is MNHEY and CDR2 SMNVEV (reference sequence). As DNA, the CDR3 is TGTGCCAGTGGCCCGGTGGGAGAGTACAATGAGCAGTTCTTC. It encodes CASGPVGEYNEQFF.

The rearrangement joins TRBV14 to TRBJ2-7; D might be TRBD2 (6 bases). There are 16 residues in the CDR3. Trimming took 4 bases from V and 0 from J, leaving 16 bases between them. Germline-derived CDR1 and CDR2 are SGHDN and FVKESK. Written as DNA, the CDR3 is TGTGCCAGCAGCCGAGGACGGGCGGGGAGCTCCTACGAGCAGTACTTC. Its translation: CASSRGRAGSSYEQYF.

The chain couples TRBV7-2 to TRBJ2-1; D could derive from TRBD1 or TRBD2 (5 bases each). CDR3 size: 15 residues. CDR1 SGHTA and CDR2 FQGNSA come from the germline V gene. The V end lost 1 base, the J end lost 1 base, and 8 bases lay between the germline ends. The chain's CDR3 is CASSLVEGSYNEQFF. CDR3 nucleotide sequence: TGTGCCAGCAGCTTAGTTGAGGGGTCCTACAATGAGCAGTTCTTC.

This clonotype showed up just a few times. The chain joins TRBV29-1 to TRBJ1-2; no definite D call. This CDR3 has 11 amino acids. Germline V gene sequence: CDR1 SQVTM, CDR2 ANQGSEA. Deletions cut 4 bases from V and 2 bases from J, with 5 bases between. CDR3 protein: CSVVQNYGYTF. CDR3 nucleotides: TGCAGCGTTGTACAGAACTATGGCTACACCTTC.

The chain recombines TRBV5-1 with TRBJ2-3; 13 positions agree with TRBD2. The CDR3 consists of 16 residues. Germline trimming cut 4 bases from V and 10 bases from J; bases unmatched to any gene: 12. Germline CDR1 and CDR2: SGHRS and YFSETQ. CDR3 nucleotides: TGCGCCAGCAGCCTCGGACTAGCGGGGGCCCTCGGGGCGCAGTATTTT. Encoded protein: CASSLGLAGALGAQYF. The whole variable domain, filled in from reference TRBV5-1 and TRBJ2-3, reads KAGVTQTPRYLIKTRGQQVTLSCSPISGHRSVSWYQQTPGQGLQFLFEYFSETQRNKGNFPGRFSGRQFSNSRSEMNVSTLELGDSALYLCASSLGLAGALGAQYFGPGTRLTVL.

This clonotype was recorded many times. This rearrangement joins TRBV28 to TRBJ2-3; the D call may be TRBD1 or TRBD2 (5 bases each). Germline V gene lookup returns CDR1 MDHEN and CDR2 SYDVKM. The germline V and J ends were trimmed by 1 base and 2 bases, with 13 bases remaining between them. CDR3 length: 16 residues. The CDR3 loop reads CASSLLGPELTDTQYF. CDR3 coding DNA: TGTGCCAGCAGTTTATTGGGACCAGAACTCACAGATACGCAGTATTTT.

This clonotype was observed a few times. This chain joins TRBV20-1 and TRBJ2-1; no definite D call. With 6 bases removed from V and 5 bases from J, the gap between germline ends came to 14 bases. The CDR3 has 13 residues. In germline, CDR1 is DFQATT, CDR2 SNEGSKA (reference sequence). The CDR3 reads CSATRPPHNEQFF. The CDR3 DNA is TGCAGTGCAACGAGACCCCCCCACAATGAGCAGTTCTTC.